The sample holds many counts of the clone carrying this T cell receptor beta chain. Its antigen is still unknown. Per the germline V gene, CDR1 is SGHTA and CDR2 is FQGTGA. This CDR3 contains 16 residues. V was cut by 2 bases and J by 10 bases, with 18 bases left in between. This entry belongs to a study of metastatic and nonmetastatic thyroid tumors. Study as a whole: Samples came from malignant and benign thyroid patients, and repertoires were compared across blood and tumor or nodule tissue. Study results and limitations: As reported, TCR beta diversity in blood and tumor was significantly higher in malignant thyroid tumors than in benign nodules.

With MiXCR, TCRdb reprocessed the PCR reads. The sample has over 25,000 clones, roughly 14% seen once. Prior to thyroid surgery, none of the patients had received any treatment. Sequencing was carried out using blood. The receptor was derived from a male donor with papillary thyroid cancer or a benign thyroid nodule (not recorded which). Some clones in this sample may be carry-over from other donors' samples. The chain links TRBV7-3 to TRBJ1-6; no clear D gene. In DNA form, the CDR3 reads TGTGCCAGCAGCTTATTTGTGGCGGGCTCAGGATCACCCCTCCACTTT. Protein product: CASSLFVAGSGSPLHF.